This T cell receptor beta chain is drawn from a study of blood T cell repertoires in COVID-19 (dated by TCRdb to the early 2020s). Regarding the research as a whole: Samples covering the acute and convalescent phases of COVID-19 were provided by collaborators in the United States, Italy and Spain. The prospective study material was composed of cDNA or gDNA derived from T cells, B-cell-depleted T cells, or PBMCs. Deeply sampled blood TCRbeta repertoires from subjects exposed to, actively infected with, or recovered from COVID-19 were included in the dataset. A freely available public database, intended as a resource for researchers studying the immune response to SARS-CoV-2, is where the repertoires were released. The samples were drawn from the first 160 participants of the ongoing ImmuneRACE study and from 1,200 or so subjects provided by 6 global collaborators. The sample metadata nearly always contained a de-identified subject ID, COVID-19 status, age in years and sex. Where HLA class I and class II types were available, the types were taken from metadata supplied by the sample provider, not from assay-based typing.

The paper's findings and limits, for the study overall: The quantity of clinical and demographic metadata differed by source and by participant and was supplied without curation.

A note on this clone: The specificity of this receptor is unknown. The record has no base qualities; no much larger clone is one base away.

Enrolling through a virtual design, the prospective study's participants ranged in age from roughly 18 to 95 years and lived across 20 to 25 United States geographic areas. In the prospective study, participants were assigned to cohorts based on the clinical history participants reported in a screening survey and a study questionnaire. Recovered participants in ImmuneRACE Cohort 3 were defined as having two consecutive negative NP/OP PCR tests, clearance from a healthcare professional, or resolution of symptoms. In the prospective study, whole blood, serum and a nasopharyngeal or oropharyngeal swab were collected from each participant by mobile phlebotomists. Additional blood draws and questionnaires over an approximately 2-month period could optionally be provided by prospective study participants. Blood samples from the prospective study were shipped frozen or at room temperature prior to DNA extraction.

Per the germline V gene (reference sequence), LNHDA is the CDR1 and SQIVND is the CDR2. The CDR3 runs 16 amino acids, cysteine and phenylalanine included. CDR3 DNA is the only sequence kept; it has 48 bases, read in frame from the first base. V has 4 bases trimmed and J has 0 bases trimmed; junction bases matching no gene number 4. The immunoSEQ Assay, a bias-controlled multiplex PCR, was used to amplify TCRbeta CDR3 regions from genomic DNA. The published analysis was carried out like this. The number of nucleated cells in each sample was estimated from the amplification of reference gene primers within the assay. To quantify the absolute abundance of each unique TCRbeta CDR3 rearrangement, sequence reads were collapsed and filtered. For each sample, productive Simpson clonality was calculated as the square root of Simpson's diversity index over productive rearrangements. TCRdb carries this immuneACCESS record with in-frame sequences only. Its versions omit some clonotypes, under half of them owing to an unresolved V gene in the studies checked, with the rest unexplained. Clone size and the V and J calls come from that table; the DNA yielded D and trimming. In this sample the table shows just over 300,000 clones, roughly 90% of which occur a single time. The ten largest clones capture around 9% of the sample.

This clonotype originated in a woman aged 18-29 years who had recovered from COVID-19. Material: PBMCs or T cells enriched from blood (not recorded which). The receptor chain draws on TRBV19 and TRBJ2-3; 10 nucleotides in the junction match TRBD2. For the CDR3, the sequence is CASSRTSGTSTDTQYF. In nucleotide form, the sequence is TGTGCCAGTAGTAGGACTAGCGGTACTAGCACAGATACGCAGTATTTT.